The 27 T cell receptor beta chains below come from one sample, sequenced in a study of blood T cell repertoires in COVID-19. Generated by immunoSEQ multiplex PCR, the TCRdb table keeps only in-frame clones and is missing some. Found here are about 86,000 clones, roughly 89% of them singletons; the top ten hold around 1.2%. The sample comprised PBMCs or T cells enriched from blood (not recorded which). These receptor sequences come from a woman aged 45-59 years with acute COVID-19.

The chain employs TRBV29-1 and TRBJ1-1; 7 nucleotides align to TRBD1. Germline lookup yields CDR1 SQVTM and CDR2 ANQGSEA. CDR3 length equals 12 residues. The CDR3 loop reads CRIQGQGTEAFF. The CDR3 nucleotides are TGCAGAATACAGGGGCAGGGCACTGAAGCTTTCTTT.

The rearrangement uses TRBV24-1 and TRBJ2-3; TRBD1 aligns across 8 bases. After removal of 5 bases from V and 0 bases from J, the junction contained 0 bases not matched to a gene. The CDR3 length is 14 residues. Germline CDR1 reads KGHDR; CDR2 reads SFDVKD. The CDR3 region is CATSGQGSTDTQYF. The CDR3 DNA is TGTGCCACCAGTGGACAGGGGAGCACAGATACGCAGTATTTT.

The J gene is TRBJ1-2, the V gene TRBV4-3; TRBD1 might be the D (5 bases). The germline gives CDR1 LGHNA, CDR2 YSLEER. CDR3 length equals 14 residues. Trimming took 2 bases from V and 4 from J, leaving 11 bases between them. The CDR3 reads CASSQFNQGYGYTF. For the CDR3, the DNA is TGCGCCAGCAGCCAATTCAATCAGGGCTATGGCTACACCTTC.

The rearrangement links TRBV3-1 (or the pseudogene TRBV3-2) to TRBJ1-6, with no clear D. V was trimmed by 4 bases and J by 4 bases, leaving 11 bases between them. The V gene's germline CDR1 is LGHDT and CDR2 YNNKEL (reference sequence). The CDR3 covers 15 residues. CDR3 in amino acids: CASSRTMEYNSPLHF. The CDR3 DNA follows: TGTGCCAGCAGCCGCACGATGGAGTATAATTCACCCCTCCACTTT.

The chain carries TRBV2 and TRBJ1-1; the D gene is possibly TRBD1 (5 bases). Per germline, CDR1 SNHLY and CDR2 FYNNEI. The CDR3 consists of 14 residues. The V end was cut by 6 bases, the J end by 1 base, with 12 bases between. CDR3 DNA sequence: TGTGCCAGCAGCTTCACCGGGGGGAACACTGAAGCTTTCTTT. The encoded protein is CASSFTGGNTEAFF.

The V and J genes are TRBV6-5 and TRBJ2-3; 8 bases are a match to TRBD1. The J segment lost 7 bases and the V segment lost 4 bases, leaving 7 bases of the junction unmatched. The V gene's germline CDR1 is MNHEY and CDR2 SVGAGI. The CDR3 covers 14 residues. Here the CDR3 reads CASSSPGGGNTQYF. The CDR3 DNA reads TGTGCCAGCAGTTCCCCAGGGGGCGGGAATACGCAGTATTTT.

The chain links TRBV24-1 to TRBJ2-1; no clear D gene. Per germline, CDR1 KGHDR and CDR2 SFDVKD. The CDR3 runs 13 residues. V was clipped by 4 bases and J by 7 bases, with 10 bases between them. The CDR3 here is CATSDFYSNEQFF. CDR3 nucleotide sequence: TGTGCCACCAGTGACTTCTACAGTAATGAGCAGTTCTTC.

This chain joins TRBV15 and TRBJ2-5, with a weak D call TRBD1 (6 bases). CDR1 LNHNV and CDR2 YYDKDF come from the germline V gene (reference sequence). The CDR3 runs to 14 residues. V lost 6 bases and J lost 0, with 11 bases in between. CDR3 in amino acids: CATSRDRNQETQYF. DNA for the CDR3: TGTGCCACCAGTCGTGACAGGAACCAAGAGACCCAGTACTTC.

CDR3 region: CASSQVSTSGANVLTF. DNA for the CDR3: TGCGCCAGCAGCCAAGTAAGCACCTCTGGGGCCAACGTCCTGACTTTC. The chain links TRBV4-3 to TRBJ2-6; D gene unclear. The germline CDR1 and CDR2 sequences are LGHNA and YSLEER. This CDR3 contains 16 residues. Trimming cost V 1 base and J 0 bases, with 7 bases left between them.

This clone was seen once. V and J are TRBV18 and TRBJ2-7; 12 bases match TRBD1. CDR1 and CDR2 from the germline V gene are KGHSH and LQKENI. The CDR3 length is 15 residues. V was pared by 6 bases and J by 4 bases, with 7 bases of the junction left unmatched. The CDR3 reads CASSSGTGGGYEQYF. CDR3 nucleotides: TGTGCCAGCTCGTCCGGGACAGGGGGCGGGTACGAGCAGTACTTC.

The chain joins TRBV10-3 to TRBJ2-1; D is ambiguous. CDR1 and CDR2 (germline): ENHRY, SYGVKD. V lost 4 bases and J lost 5, with 6 bases in between. CDR3 size: 12 residues. The CDR3 region is CAISVSDNEQFF. The CDR3 region has the DNA TGTGCCATCAGTGTATCCGACAATGAGCAGTTCTTC.

The chain combines TRBV6-5 with TRBJ1-2; TRBD1 aligns across 9 bases. This CDR3 comprises 14 residues. The V and J ends lost 5 bases and 7 bases, in that order; junction bases with no gene match: 8. Germline lookup yields CDR1 MNHEY and CDR2 SVGAGI. Here the CDR3 DNA reads TGTGCCAGCAGTCCTCACAGGGGGCGAGGTGGCTACACCTTC. This encodes CASSPHRGRGGYTF.

This rearrangement joins TRBV7-9 to TRBJ1-4, with 8 bases identical to TRBD1. Germline V gene data show CDR1 as SEHNR and CDR2 as FQNEAQ (reference sequence). V was clipped by 3 bases and J by 8 bases; unmatched bases: 5. This CDR3 comprises 14 residues. The CDR3 protein is CASSFQGAREKLFF. The CDR3, as DNA: TGTGCCAGCAGCTTCCAGGGGGCTAGGGAAAAACTGTTTTTT.

The chain couples TRBV18 to TRBJ2-7; 10 bases are a match to TRBD1. The CDR3 length is 15 residues. Germline V CDR1 and CDR2: KGHSH, LQKENI. Trimming took 2 bases from V and 3 from J; bases not matched to a gene: 4. Written as DNA, the CDR3 is TGTGCCAGCTCACCAAACGGACAGGGGGTCTACGAGCAGTACTTC. It codes for CASSPNGQGVYEQYF.

The genes are TRBV7-3 and TRBJ2-5; the match to TRBD2 covers 13 bases. J was trimmed by 3 bases and V by 3 bases; bases with no gene match: 7. Looked up from germline, CDR1 is SGHTA and CDR2 is FQGTGA. The CDR3 consists of 17 residues. DNA for the CDR3: TGTGCCAGCAGCTTCAGGACTAGCGGGAGAGGAGAAGAGACCCAGTACTTC. This translates into CASSFRTSGRGEETQYF.

This chain links TRBV24-1 with TRBJ1-1, with 7 bases matching TRBD1. J gave up 3 bases and V 0 bases, and 9 bases lay outside the gene matches. Germline V gene data show CDR1 as KGHDR and CDR2 as SFDVKD. CDR3 length: 17 amino acids. CDR3 loop: CATSDLGSVQGYTEAFF. For the CDR3, the DNA is TGTGCCACCAGTGATTTGGGGTCCGTACAGGGGTACACTGAAGCTTTCTTT.

The sample holds one count of this clone. The chain links TRBV9 to TRBJ2-4; D might be TRBD1 (6 bases). Germline-derived CDR1 and CDR2 are SGDLS and YYNGEE. Trimming left V 4 bases short and J 6 bases short, with 14 bases between. The length of the CDR3 is 14 residues. Here the CDR3 DNA reads TGTGCCAGCAGCCCGGGTCTAGGGGGAAACATTCAGTACTTC. Its translation is CASSPGLGGNIQYF.

The chain joins TRBV5-1 to TRBJ2-1; the match to TRBD2 covers 12 bases. The germline CDR1 and CDR2 sequences are SGHRS and YFSETQ. The J segment lost 5 bases and the V segment lost 0 bases, leaving 6 bases of the junction unmatched. This CDR3 region has 17 residues. The CDR3 here is CASSLGWTSGNHNEQFF. The CDR3 nucleotides read TGCGCCAGCAGCTTGGGTTGGACTAGCGGGAACCACAATGAGCAGTTCTTC. The full variable domain, completed using reference TRBV5-1 and TRBJ2-1, is KAGVTQTPRYLIKTRGQQVTLSCSPISGHRSVSWYQQTPGQGLQFLFEYFSETQRNKGNFPGRFSGRQFSNSRSEMNVSTLELGDSALYLCASSLGWTSGNHNEQFFGPGTRLTVL.

This clone was seen a few times. This chain uses TRBV13 with TRBJ1-5, with D perhaps TRBD1 (5 bases). CDR1 and CDR2 (germline): PRHDT, FYEKMQ (reference sequence). Trimming pared 5 bases from V and 1 base from J, leaving 18 bases between. This CDR3 comprises 17 residues. The CDR3 coding sequence is TGTGCCAGCAGCGAGCCACGTACACAGGAGAGCAATCAGCCCCAGCATTTT. Protein: CASSEPRTQESNQPQHF.

This clone was detected a few times. The V gene is TRBV7-2, the J gene TRBJ1-6; 11 bases agree with TRBD1. The CDR3 runs to 19 residues. The V segment lost 5 bases and the J segment 7 bases; nucleotides outside the gene matches: 16. Germline CDR1 is SGHTA and CDR2 is FQGNSA. CDR3 in DNA: TGTGCCAGCAGCCCAGGCCCCGGGACAGGGGGTCCTGGGAATTCACCCCTCCACTTT. Translating gives CASSPGPGTGGPGNSPLHF.

This clone was observed once. This rearrangement joins TRBV10-1 to TRBJ2-7; 9 nucleotides line up with TRBD1. V was pared by 8 bases and J by 5 bases, with 4 bases of the junction left unmatched. The CDR3 consists of 12 residues. Per germline, CDR1 WNHNN and CDR2 SYGVQD (reference sequence). CDR3 amino acids: CASSDRGDEQYF. Written as DNA, the CDR3 is TGCGCCAGCTCGGACAGGGGCGACGAGCAGTACTTC.

The chain carries TRBV2 and TRBJ2-5, with 8 bases fitting TRBD2. The CDR3 spans 14 residues. Germline V gene lookup returns CDR1 SNHLY and CDR2 FYNNEI. V shed 8 bases and J 2 bases; nucleotides not matched to a gene: 7. CDR3 in DNA: TGTGCCAGCTACGAACTAGCGGAACAAGAGACCCAGTACTTC. Translation gives CASYELAEQETQYF.

The chain combines TRBV29-1 with TRBJ1-2, with D maybe TRBD1 (6 bases). The germline gives CDR1 SQVTM, CDR2 ANQGSEA. V was cut by 2 bases and J by 8 bases, with 18 bases left in between. This CDR3 comprises 14 residues. The CDR3 here is CSVEPGTPSMGYTF. Written as DNA, the CDR3 is TGCAGCGTTGAACCTGGGACACCCTCGATGGGCTACACCTTC.

This clone was recorded a few times. The chain carries TRBV5-1 and TRBJ2-7; D is uncertain. Germline assignment: CDR1 SGHRS and CDR2 YFSETQ. This CDR3 spans 13 amino acids. Trimming cost V 0 bases and J 3 bases, with 7 bases left between them. This chain's CDR3 is CASSLGQYYEQYF. The CDR3 DNA reads TGCGCCAGCAGCTTGGGACAATACTACGAGCAGTACTTC.

V is TRBV21-1 and J is TRBJ2-5; TRBD1, the D gene given by the table, was not confirmed from the DNA. TRBV21-1 is a pseudogene. The CDR3 length is 14 residues. CDR3 sequence: CARTSQSSQETQYF. Here the CDR3 DNA reads TGTGCCAGAACTTCACAGAGCTCCCAAGAGACCCAGTACTTC.

The chain couples TRBV4-2 to TRBJ2-7, with 9 bases aligning to TRBD2. The V gene end was trimmed by 0 bases and the J gene end by 6 bases; junction bases not matched to a gene: 15. Germline assignment: CDR1 LGHNA and CDR2 YNFKEQ. CDR3 length: 18 amino acids. This chain's CDR3 is CASSQEFVGASGAPEQYF. Here the CDR3 DNA reads TGTGCCAGCAGCCAAGAATTCGTCGGCGCTAGCGGGGCCCCCGAGCAGTACTTC.

V gene TRBV7-9 combines with J gene TRBJ2-7; D unclear. V gave up 5 bases and J gave up 3 bases, with 11 bases separating them. This CDR3 region has 13 residues. Germline V gene data show CDR1 as SEHNR and CDR2 as FQNEAQ (reference sequence). This CDR3 is CASSPGGDYEQYF. The CDR3 coding sequence is TGTGCCAGCAGCCCCGGCGGCGACTACGAGCAGTACTTC.